This entry lists 20 T cell receptor beta chains sequenced from one sample in a study of CD8+ T cells in alopecia areata. Treatment here: oral pan-JAK inhibitor, 5-10 mg twice daily. TCR sequencing used cDNA made by reverse transcription of extracted RNA. Assay: immunoSEQ multiplex PCR; the TCRdb copy retains only in-frame clones and omits some. The data contain 200,000 to 250,000 clones, roughly 66% of them seen just once; the ten biggest clones take up roughly 1.2%. Sequenced here: CD4+ T cells sorted from blood, sampled around week 44, from a patient treated with tofacitinib. The receptors originated from a human donor with alopecia areata.

This clone was seen only a few times. The chain joins TRBV6-1 to TRBJ2-7; no clear D gene. Per the germline V gene, CDR1 is MNHNS and CDR2 is SASEGT. The CDR3 consists of 11 residues. V lost 6 bases and J 5 bases, leaving 8 bases between the germline ends. DNA of the CDR3: TGTGCCAGCAGCGAAAGGCACGAGCAGTACTTC. Protein: CASSERHEQYF.

This chain uses TRBV19 with TRBJ2-3; TRBD2 agrees at 10 bases. CDR1 is LNHDA, CDR2 SQIVND, per germline (reference sequence). V shed 2 bases, J shed 2 bases, and the junction held 22 bases outside the gene matches. The CDR3 contains 22 residues. CDR3 in amino acids: CASSIRGTVLAGSVRHTDTQYF. In DNA, the CDR3 is TGTGCCAGTAGTATAAGGGGGACGGTACTAGCGGGGTCGGTGAGACACACAGATACGCAGTATTTT.

Regarding this clone: Distinct nucleotide sequences in the sample also encode this CDR3. The chain links TRBV5-1 to TRBJ2-7; D is uncertain. Deletions cut 0 bases from V and 1 base from J, with 5 bases between. Germline CDR1 is SGHRS and CDR2 is YFSETQ. CDR3 length equals 13 residues. This CDR3 reads CASSLARSYEQYF. The CDR3 coding sequence is TGCGCCAGCAGCTTGGCCCGGTCCTACGAGCAGTACTTC.

The chain has TRBV21-1 and TRBJ1-5; the table's D call of TRBD1 was not tested on the DNA. TRBV21-1 is assigned pseudogene status. The CDR3 covers 19 residues. For the CDR3, the DNA is TGTGCCAGCAGCAAAGATTCTCGGACAGGGTTAGTATTTTATCAGCCCCAGCATTTT. It codes for CASSKDSRTGLVFYQPQHF.

The chain joins TRBV6-5 to TRBJ1-2; D is unclear. The CDR3 has 13 amino acids. Trimming stripped 7 bases from V and 1 base from J, with 10 bases between. CDR1 MNHEY and CDR2 SVGAGI come from the germline V gene. Written as DNA, the CDR3 is TGTGCCAGCATTTCCAAATTTAACTATGGCTACACCTTC. It yields the protein CASISKFNYGYTF.

The chain carries TRBV9 and TRBJ1-1, with D perhaps TRBD1 (6 bases). V was shortened by 4 bases and J by 4 bases, with 14 bases between the two germline ends. The germline CDR1 and CDR2 sequences are SGDLS and YYNGEE. The CDR3 contains 14 residues. CDR3 protein: CASSLDRRSTEAFF. Here the CDR3 DNA reads TGTGCCAGCAGCCTTGACAGGAGGAGCACTGAAGCTTTCTTT.

The chain carries TRBV4-3 and TRBJ2-1, with 7 bases identical to TRBD2. J lost 8 bases, V lost 0 bases, and 10 bases had no gene match. From germline, CDR1 is LGHNA and CDR2 YSLEER. The CDR3 is made up of 16 amino acids. The CDR3 protein is CASSQDYSGAPHEQFF. The CDR3 region has the DNA TGCGCCAGCAGCCAAGATTACAGCGGGGCCCCACATGAGCAGTTCTTC.

The rearrangement uses TRBV6-5 and TRBJ1-2; D call uncertain. The CDR3 extends over 11 amino acids. CDR1 and CDR2 (germline): MNHEY, SVGAGI. V shed 5 bases and J shed 4 bases, with 5 bases lying between them. CDR3 DNA: TGTGCCAGCAGTAGCGTCTATGGCTACACCTTC. Protein product: CASSSVYGYTF.

The chain employs TRBV11-1 and TRBJ2-3; 8 nucleotides align to TRBD2. The CDR3 totals 14 residues. V gave up 6 bases and J gave up 4 bases; unmatched junction bases: 6. CDR1 is SGHAT and CDR2 is FQDESV in the germline V gene (reference sequence). The CDR3, as DNA: TGTGCCAGCAGATACCGGGGGGGAGCAGATACGCAGTATTTT. Its translation is CASRYRGGADTQYF. The full variable domain, in which reference TRBV11-1 and TRBJ2-3 provide the parts outside the CDR3, is EAEVAQSPRYKITEKSQAVAFWCDPISGHATLYWYRQILGQGPELLVQFQDESVVDDSQLPKDRFSAERLKGVDSTLKIQPAELGDSAMYLCASRYRGGADTQYFGPGTRLTVL.

V is TRBV4-3 and J is TRBJ2-6; TRBD1 agrees at 9 bases. J was trimmed by 0 bases and V by 0 bases; bases with no gene match: 9. This CDR3 is built from 20 residues. The V gene's germline CDR1 is LGHNA and CDR2 YSLEER. The CDR3 DNA reads TGCGCCAGCAGCCAAGACGCATCCGGGACAGGGTTCTCTGGGGCCAACGTCCTGACTTTC. Residues: CASSQDASGTGFSGANVLTF.

The chain uses TRBV28 and TRBJ1-6; D is uncertain. The V end was cut by 3 bases, the J end by 6 bases, with 6 bases between. Germline V gene sequence: CDR1 MDHEN, CDR2 SYDVKM. The CDR3 is made up of 13 amino acids. DNA of the CDR3: TGTGCCAGCAGTTTCCGCCTTAATTCACCCCTCCACTTT. Protein: CASSFRLNSPLHF.

The chain joins TRBV30 to TRBJ2-7; D not resolved. Deletions cut 0 bases from V and 3 bases from J, with 9 bases between. This CDR3 has 13 residues. The germline V gene encodes CDR1 GTSNPN and CDR2 SVGIG (reference sequence). CDR3 sequence (DNA): TGTGCCTGGAGTGTGAACACTGGCTACGAGCAGTACTTC. It is translated as CAWSVNTGYEQYF.

The chain couples TRBV5-6 to TRBJ2-5; 9 nucleotides line up with TRBD1. There are 14 residues in the CDR3. Trimming at V came to 4 bases and at J to 1 base, leaving 2 bases not matched to a gene. Germline assignment: CDR1 SGHDT and CDR2 YYEEEE. Written as DNA, the CDR3 is TGTGCCAGCAGCACGACAGGGGGCCAAGAGACCCAGTACTTC. This gives the protein CASSTTGGQETQYF.

The chain links TRBV29-1 to TRBJ2-1, with 8 positions matching TRBD1. This CDR3 comprises 12 residues. Germline assignment: CDR1 SQVTM and CDR2 ANQGSEA. Germline trimming cut 5 bases from V and 8 bases from J; bases unmatched to any gene: 5. The CDR3 DNA is TGCAGCGTTCAGGGGGCCAGCGATGAGCAGTTCTTC. Encoded protein: CSVQGASDEQFF.

The rearrangement uses TRBV29-1 and TRBJ2-1, with unresolved D. V was shortened by 7 bases and J by 10 bases, with 23 bases between the two germline ends. Germline-derived CDR1 and CDR2 are SQVTM and ANQGSEA. The CDR3 spans 14 residues. CDR3 sequence: CSGELALPFGEQFF. CDR3 DNA sequence: TGCAGCGGCGAATTAGCCCTCCCTTTCGGGGAGCAGTTCTTC.

This clone was seen a handful of times. The rearrangement joins TRBV5-1 to TRBJ2-3, with 7 bases fitting TRBD1. V lost 4 bases to trimming and J lost 7 bases; unmatched junction nucleotides: 15. The germline V gene encodes CDR1 SGHRS and CDR2 YFSETQ. The CDR3 is 16 residues long. CDR3 nucleotides: TGCGCCAGCAGCACCGGTACAGGGGTCCTAGGGTATACGCAGTATTTT. Protein product: CASSTGTGVLGYTQYF.

The chain couples TRBV20-1 to TRBJ2-1; no reliable D call. Germline V lookup: CDR1 DFQATT, CDR2 SNEGSKA (reference sequence). V was cut by 3 bases and J by 8 bases, with 8 bases left in between. The length of the CDR3 is 11 residues. DNA for the CDR3: TGCAGTGCTAGTGGGAATCATGAGCAGTTCTTC. Encoded protein: CSASGNHEQFF.

The chain links TRBV18 to TRBJ2-6, with no clear D. Trimming stripped 3 bases from V and 0 bases from J, with 6 bases between. Germline CDR1 reads KGHSH; CDR2 reads LQKENI. The CDR3 consists of 15 residues. The CDR3 DNA reads as TGTGCCAGCTCACCCGGGTACTCTGGGGCCAACGTCCTGACTTTC. The encoded protein is CASSPGYSGANVLTF.

This clone came up a few times. This sample also contains other DNA sequences that code for the same CDR3. This chain links TRBV11-3 with TRBJ1-1; D gene ambiguous. Trimming took 3 bases from V and 1 from J, leaving 6 bases between them. The CDR3 is 13 amino acids. Per germline, CDR1 SGHNT and CDR2 YENEEA. The CDR3 coding sequence is TGTGCCAGCAGCTTGGGAGGGAACACTGAAGCTTTCTTT. Translated, it gives CASSLGGNTEAFF. Full variable domain (outside the CDR3, taken from reference TRBV11-3 and TRBJ1-1): EAGVVQSPRYKIIEKKQPVAFWCNPISGHNTLYWYLQNLGQGPELLIRYENEEAVDDSQLPKDRFSAERLKGVDSTLKIQPAELGDSAVYLCASSLGGNTEAFFGQGTRLTVV.

This clone has a single count. This chain connects TRBV4-3 to TRBJ1-2; TRBD1 matches at 8 bases. The CDR3 is 13 residues long. Per germline, CDR1 LGHNA and CDR2 YSLEER. V lost 3 bases, J lost 5 bases, and 2 bases stayed unmatched. DNA for the CDR3: TGCGCCAGCAGCCAGAGGACAGGGTATGGCTACACCTTC. Protein sequence: CASSQRTGYGYTF.